Included here is one T cell receptor beta chain sequence, with context. These data originate in a study of patients and donors after allogeneic stem cell transplantation. The V end lost 3 bases, the J end lost 5 bases, and 20 bases lay between the germline ends. The CDR3 loop spans 17 amino acids. The germline CDR1 and CDR2 sequences are SGHTA and FQGTGA. TCRdb re-called the RT-PCR reads with MiXCR, one entry per CDR3 protein. Of under 200,000 distinct CDR3 sequences detected, 25% to 35% appear once; the ten largest clones hold less than 3.5%. What was sequenced was blood, either unsorted or a sorted T cell fraction (not recorded which). The chain carries TRBV7-3 and TRBJ2-1; a possible D gene is TRBD2 (5 bases). This receptor was taken from a human donor who was either an allogeneic HSCT recipient or a stem cell or donor lymphocyte infusion donor (not recorded which). It is not recorded whose cells these are; they may come from a transplant donor. CDR3 protein: CASSLIHISAGDNEQFF. Written as DNA, the CDR3 is TGTGCCAGCAGCTTGATCCACATTAGCGCGGGTGACAATGAGCAGTTCTTC.